Shown below are 15 T cell receptor beta chains from a single sample sequenced in a study of shared clonotypes between healthy human individuals. Libraries were prepared by immunoSEQ multiplex PCR; TCRdb keeps only in-frame clonotypes and omits some of them. The repertoire holds 300,000 to 400,000 clones, with 80% to 90% as singletons. The sample comprised memory CD8+ T cells sorted from blood. Subset in this sample: CD45RO+ cells pooled with CCR7-negative TemRA cells. The receptors here all came from a man younger than 35 in good health.

The chain uses TRBV14 and TRBJ1-2; the D gene is possibly TRBD1 (6 bases). CDR1 and CDR2 (germline): SGHDN, FVKESK. This CDR3 spans 15 amino acids. Trimming shortened V by 5 bases and J by 7 bases, and 20 bases separated the two germline ends. As DNA, the CDR3 is TGTGCCAGCAGCTATTCTATGACAGGTCTCTCTGGCTACACCTTC. It codes for CASSYSMTGLSGYTF.

This clone was observed a handful of times. The genes are TRBV27 and TRBJ2-7; D not certain. Germline V gene sequence: CDR1 MNHEY, CDR2 SMNVEV (reference sequence). CDR3 length: 13 residues. V lost 2 bases and J 3 bases, leaving 8 bases between the germline ends. CDR3 nucleotides: TGTGCCAGCAGTTTAGCGGTCGACTACGAGCAGTACTTC. Translating it yields CASSLAVDYEQYF.

J is TRBJ2-3 and V is TRBV4-2; D is unresolved. The CDR3 consists of 13 residues. Germline V gene data show CDR1 as LGHNA and CDR2 as YNFKEQ. V lost 4 bases and J lost 0, with 5 bases in between. CDR3 sequence: CASSPMSTDTQYF. The DNA of the CDR3 is TGTGCCAGCAGCCCAATGAGCACAGATACGCAGTATTTT.

The chain carries TRBV6-5 and TRBJ1-5; TRBD1 is a possible D gene (6 bases). The germline V and J ends were trimmed by 6 bases and 5 bases, with 14 bases remaining between them. Germline CDR1 reads MNHEY; CDR2 reads SVGAGI. The CDR3 totals 14 residues. CDR3 sequence (DNA): TGTGCCAGCAGCGTCACAGGGTCCCATCAGCCCCAGCATTTT. It specifies CASSVTGSHQPQHF.

The rearrangement joins TRBV2 to TRBJ2-1; D is ambiguous. V gave up 4 bases and J gave up 9 bases, with 7 bases separating them. Germline values: CDR1 SNHLY, CDR2 FYNNEI. This CDR3 contains 11 residues. The CDR3 is CASSVVGEQFF. CDR3 nucleotides: TGTGCCAGCAGTGTAGTGGGTGAGCAGTTCTTC.

This clone was picked up a small number of times. The same CDR3 is also encoded by other DNA sequences in this sample. The chain is built from TRBV5-6 and TRBJ2-7, with D unclear. The CDR3 is made up of 11 amino acids. Germline values: CDR1 SGHDT, CDR2 YYEEEE. Trimming took off 3 bases at V and 2 bases at J, with 3 bases between the two ends. The CDR3 bases are TGTGCCAGCAGCTCCACCTACGAGCAGTACTTC. Translating it yields CASSSTYEQYF.

This clone was counted once. CDR3 in DNA: TGTGCCAGCAGAGACAGGTCCTACACCGGGGAGCTGTTTTTT. Protein product: CASRDRSYTGELFF. The V and J genes are TRBV7-8 and TRBJ2-2; D may be TRBD1 (6 bases). Trimming took off 6 bases at V and 3 bases at J, with 11 bases between the two ends. Germline assignment: CDR1 SGHVS and CDR2 FQNEAQ. The CDR3 extends over 14 amino acids.

This chain uses TRBV9 with TRBJ2-1; tentative D call: TRBD2 (6 bases). The CDR3 is 16 residues long. CDR1 SGDLS and CDR2 YYNGEE come from the germline V gene. The V gene lost 4 bases and the J gene lost 2 bases, with 16 bases spanning the gap. CDR3 sequence (DNA): TGTGCCAGCAGCCCTAATCCCGGGACTGCCTACAATGAGCAGTTCTTC. The encoded protein is CASSPNPGTAYNEQFF.

The chain combines TRBV9 with TRBJ2-7; D is unresolved. The CDR3 spans 11 residues. The germline CDR1 and CDR2 sequences are SGDLS and YYNGEE. V gave up 7 bases and J gave up 0 bases, with 5 bases separating them. The CDR3 reads CASGRSYEQYF. The DNA of the CDR3 is TGTGCCAGCGGGCGCTCCTACGAGCAGTACTTC.

As regards this clone: The identical CDR3 is also encoded by other nucleotide sequences in the sample. The rearrangement links TRBV27 to TRBJ1-5, with 8 bases lining up with TRBD1. V dropped 5 bases and J dropped 3; count of bases not matched to a gene: 3. The CDR3 is 14 residues long. Germline values: CDR1 MNHEY, CDR2 SMNVEV (reference sequence). CDR3 amino acids: CASSDRGLNQPQHF. The CDR3 nucleotides read TGTGCCAGCAGTGACAGGGGTCTCAATCAGCCCCAGCATTTT.

The chain employs TRBV6-6 and TRBJ2-5; TRBD1 aligns across 10 bases. The CDR3 has 16 residues. The V segment lost 4 bases and the J segment 3 bases; nucleotides outside the gene matches: 8. CDR1 is MNHNY and CDR2 is SVGAGI in the germline V gene (reference sequence). The CDR3 region is CASSSPTGGFEETQYF. In nucleotides, the CDR3 is TGTGCCAGCAGTTCCCCGACAGGGGGCTTCGAAGAGACCCAGTACTTC.

The chain carries TRBV6-6 and TRBJ2-1; D possibly corresponds to TRBD2 (5 bases). V shed 0 bases and J shed 9 bases, with 18 bases lying between them. The CDR3 is 16 residues long. Germline values: CDR1 MNHNY, CDR2 SVGAGI (reference sequence). The CDR3: CASSYSSNEPRGEQFF. The CDR3 DNA sequence: TGTGCCAGCAGTTACTCTTCCAATGAGCCTCGGGGTGAGCAGTTCTTC.

This clone was detected once. The rearrangement joins TRBV30 to TRBJ2-7; 8 bases are a match to TRBD2. The CDR3 runs to 12 residues. V shed 5 bases, J shed 1 base, and the junction held 1 base outside the gene matches. Per the germline V gene, CDR1 is GTSNPN and CDR2 is SVGIG (reference sequence). This CDR3 reads CAWRGGSYEQYF. CDR3 DNA sequence: TGTGCCTGGCGCGGGGGGTCCTACGAGCAGTACTTC.

This chain joins TRBV10-3 and TRBJ1-1, with D uncertain. Trimming pared 7 bases from V and 5 bases from J, leaving 8 bases between. CDR1 is ENHRY and CDR2 is SYGVKD in the germline V gene. The CDR3 is made up of 11 amino acids. The CDR3 protein is CAITGGTEAFF. For the CDR3, the DNA is TGTGCCATCACCGGAGGTACTGAAGCTTTCTTT.

The genes are TRBV28 and TRBJ2-2; a possible D gene is TRBD2 (5 bases). The CDR3 spans 16 residues. With 6 bases removed from V and 6 bases from J, the gap between germline ends came to 20 bases. Germline CDR1 reads MDHEN; CDR2 reads SYDVKM. The CDR3: CASSPPTGEISGELFF. The CDR3 DNA follows: TGTGCCAGCAGCCCCCCGACCGGGGAGATATCCGGGGAGCTGTTTTTT.